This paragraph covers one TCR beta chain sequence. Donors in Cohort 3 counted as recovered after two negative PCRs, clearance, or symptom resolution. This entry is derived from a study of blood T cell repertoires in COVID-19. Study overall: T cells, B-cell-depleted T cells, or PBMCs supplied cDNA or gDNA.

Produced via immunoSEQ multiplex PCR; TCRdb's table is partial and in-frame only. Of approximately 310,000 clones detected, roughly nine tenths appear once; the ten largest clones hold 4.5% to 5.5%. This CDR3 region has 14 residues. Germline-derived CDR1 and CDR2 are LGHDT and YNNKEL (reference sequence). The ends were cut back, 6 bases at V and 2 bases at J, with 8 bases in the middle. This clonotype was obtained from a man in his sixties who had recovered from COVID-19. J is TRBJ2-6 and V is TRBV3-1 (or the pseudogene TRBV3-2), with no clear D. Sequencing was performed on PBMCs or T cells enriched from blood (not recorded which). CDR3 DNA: TGTGCCAGCAGTCGTGACACTGGGGCCAACGTCCTGACTTTC. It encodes CASSRDTGANVLTF.